This T cell receptor beta chain was captured in a study of blood T cells in healthy people across ages. Through a sample-barcoded 5' primer and a J-beta primer mix, a second PCR was run for 7 to 11 cycles. TCRdb called the 5' RACE reads again in MiXCR, with one record for every CDR3 protein. Altogether about 940,000 distinct CDR3 sequences are present, roughly 52% being singletons, with the ten largest covering around an eighth. V was clipped by 2 bases and J by 6 bases, with 8 bases between them. The V gene's germline CDR1 is DFQATT and CDR2 SNEGSKA (reference sequence). The CDR3 runs to 11 residues. Overall study findings and caveats: Diversity of TCR beta per million T cells declined in a roughly linear way with age.

As concerns this clonotype: Its antigen remains unidentified.

This chain uses TRBV20-1 with TRBJ2-7; D remains ambiguous. This receptor was identified in a man younger than 45 in good health. The sequencing sample was made of blood. This CDR3 reads CSARQEFEQYF. The CDR3 nucleotides read TGCAGTGCTAGACAAGAGTTCGAGCAGTACTTC.